One and the same sample provided the 18 T cell receptor beta chains below, sequenced in a study of T cell repertoires in cytomegalovirus infection. TCRdb reanalysed the reads using MiXCR and keeps one entry per CDR3 protein. The table shows 700,000 to 850,000 distinct CDR3 sequences, with around a third occurring only once. The antigens these receptors bind are not known. The starting material was cultured CD8+ T cells from PBMCs, obtained from culture after CMV antigen stimulation. These receptors were obtained from a human donor in good health (CMV status not recorded). Some clones in this sample may be carry-over from other donors' samples.

V is TRBV9 and J is TRBJ2-5; TRBD2 matches 8 bases. The V segment lost 7 bases and the J segment 2 bases; nucleotides outside the gene matches: 4. Germline V CDR1 and CDR2: SGDLS, YYNGEE. CDR3 size: 13 residues. The chain's CDR3 is CASSGGVQETQYF. As DNA, the CDR3 is TGTGCCAGCTCCGGGGGGGTTCAAGAGACCCAGTACTTC.

V and J are TRBV9 and TRBJ1-6; no clear D gene. The germline V gene encodes CDR1 SGDLS and CDR2 YYNGEE. CDR3 size: 16 residues. Trimming removed 4 bases from V and 14 bases from J, with 25 bases in between. CDR3 bases: TGTGCCAGCAGCCCGACCCCGGGCGGCCCTATTAGGGCCCTCCACTTT. This translates into CASSPTPGGPIRALHF.

V and J are TRBV4-1 and TRBJ1-4, with D tentatively TRBD1 (6 bases). This CDR3 has 15 amino acids. V gave up 4 bases and J gave up 7 bases, with 16 bases separating them. Germline lookup yields CDR1 MGHRA and CDR2 YSYEKL. CDR3 DNA sequence: TGCGCCAGCAGCCCCCGCTGGGGGGCCGGTGAAAAACTGTTTTTT. It is translated as CASSPRWGAGEKLFF.

This chain links TRBV10-2 with TRBJ1-5; tentatively, D is TRBD1 (6 bases). CDR1 is WSHSY, CDR2 SAAADI, per germline. Trimming cost V 8 bases and J 4 bases, with 12 bases left between them. The CDR3 totals 13 residues. The CDR3 loop is CASATGRNQPQHF. The CDR3 DNA reads as TGCGCCAGCGCTACAGGGCGAAATCAGCCCCAGCATTTT.

This clonotype came up once. The rearrangement joins TRBV10-1 to TRBJ1-1, with a tentative D call TRBD1 (5 bases). This CDR3 has 14 residues. Germline V CDR1 and CDR2: WNHNN, SYGVQD (reference sequence). Trimming removed 6 bases at V and 1 base at J, with 12 bases between. Here the CDR3 DNA reads TGCGCCAGCAGCTGGACAAAAAGGAACACTGAAGCTTTCTTT. As protein: CASSWTKRNTEAFF.

The chain employs TRBV19 and TRBJ1-1; D might be TRBD1 (5 bases). The V gene lost 2 bases and the J gene lost 5 bases, with 15 bases spanning the gap. The CDR3 has 15 residues. Germline CDR1 reads LNHDA; CDR2 reads SQIVND (reference sequence). CDR3 nucleotide sequence: TGTGCCAGTAGTATAAAGGGGAGGGGATATACTGAAGCTTTCTTT. This codes for CASSIKGRGYTEAFF.

This clonotype showed up many times. This rearrangement joins TRBV7-3 to TRBJ2-1; 12 bases align to TRBD2. J lost 6 bases, V lost 5 bases, and 5 bases had no gene match. CDR3 size: 15 residues. Per germline, CDR1 SGHTA and CDR2 FQGTGA. The CDR3 loop reads CASSPSGGAFNEQFF. CDR3 sequence (DNA): TGTGCCAGCAGCCCTAGCGGGGGGGCGTTCAATGAGCAGTTCTTC. The complete variable domain, with remaining parts taken from reference TRBV7-3 and TRBJ2-1, reads GAGVSQTPSNKVTEKGKYVELRCDPISGHTALYWYRQSLGQGPEFLIYFQGTGAADDSGLPNDRFFAVRPEGSVSTLKIQRTERGDSAVYLCASSPSGGAFNEQFFGPGTRLTVL.

The rearrangement uses TRBV10-3 and TRBJ2-7; D remains unclear. The ends were cut back, 3 bases at V and 5 bases at J, with 11 bases in the middle. This CDR3 has 13 amino acids. Germline V lookup: CDR1 ENHRY, CDR2 SYGVKD. The CDR3 DNA reads as TGTGCCATCAGTGACGGCACCCAGGACGAGCAGTACTTC. As protein: CAISDGTQDEQYF.

This clonotype was detected many times. The rearrangement links TRBV7-2 to TRBJ2-1, with a weak D call TRBD2 (6 bases). The CDR3 sequence is 15 residues long. Germline V gene lookup returns CDR1 SGHTA and CDR2 FQGNSA. Trimming left V 3 bases short and J 3 bases short, with 12 bases between. The CDR3 protein is CASSLGGASYNEQFF. The CDR3 DNA reads TGTGCCAGCAGCTTGGGGGGAGCTAGCTACAATGAGCAGTTCTTC.

As to this clonotype: The junction departs from germline at one end; a sequencing error may be responsible. The J gene is TRBJ1-1, the V gene TRBV7-9; D uncertain. Germline V gene lookup returns CDR1 SEHNR and CDR2 FQNEAQ (reference sequence). This CDR3 has 16 amino acids. CDR3 in DNA: TGTGCCAGCAGCCCACCGACGGCCTCCTTAAACACTAAAGCTTTCTTT. Translated, it gives CASSPPTASLNTKAFF.

V usage is TRBV3-1 and J usage is TRBJ1-1; 7 nucleotides line up with TRBD1. Germline V gene sequence: CDR1 LGHDT, CDR2 YNNKEL (reference sequence). Trimming cost V 5 bases and J 3 bases; bases outside gene matches: 6. The CDR3 is made up of 14 amino acids. The DNA for the CDR3 is TGTGCCAGCAGCGTTCAGGGGGGCTACACTGAAGCTTTCTTT. This translates into CASSVQGGYTEAFF.

The J gene is TRBJ2-2, the V gene TRBV4-2, with D perhaps matching TRBD2 (5 bases). V was shortened by 3 bases and J by 5 bases, with 16 bases between the two germline ends. This CDR3 is 16 amino acids long. CDR1 LGHNA and CDR2 YNFKEQ come from the germline V gene. For the CDR3, the DNA is TGTGCCAGCAGCCAGGACCACATCTCGGGGACCGGGGAGCTGTTTTTT. Its protein product is CASSQDHISGTGELFF.

This sequence joins TRBV9 and TRBJ2-4; D gene ambiguous. Germline CDR1 SGDLS, CDR2 YYNGEE. This CDR3 has 12 residues. V was shortened by 3 bases and J by 2 bases, with 3 bases between the two germline ends. In DNA form, the CDR3 reads TGTGCCAGCAGCGGGCCCAAAAACATTCAGTACTTC. Amino acid sequence: CASSGPKNIQYF.

This clonotype came up once. The chain combines TRBV6-6 with TRBJ2-5, with 10 bases lining up with TRBD2. The CDR3 is 15 amino acids. Germline lookup yields CDR1 MNHNY and CDR2 SVGAGI (reference sequence). Unmatched junction bases numbered 11, after V lost 9 bases and J lost 4 bases. DNA for the CDR3: TGTGCCAGTACCGGTAGGACTAGCGGATCAGAGACCCAGTACTTC. This sequence encodes CASTGRTSGSETQYF.

This clonotype was detected only once. The chain combines TRBV27 with TRBJ1-2; 8 positions match TRBD1. The CDR3 is made up of 17 amino acids. CDR1 MNHEY and CDR2 SMNVEV come from the germline V gene (reference sequence). J was trimmed by 8 bases and V by 5 bases; bases with no gene match: 19. CDR3 protein: CASSPLSGQGYSGGYTF. The CDR3 coding sequence is TGTGCCAGCAGTCCCTTAAGCGGACAGGGTTATTCGGGGGGCTACACCTTC.

The chain links TRBV4-3 to TRBJ2-4, with 14 bases fitting TRBD2. Trimming cost V 4 bases and J 6 bases; bases outside gene matches: 2. Germline V gives CDR1 LGHNA, CDR2 YSLEER. The CDR3 spans 15 residues. The CDR3 here is CASSRGLAGANIQYF. In DNA form, the CDR3 reads TGCGCCAGCAGCCGGGGACTAGCGGGGGCAAACATTCAGTACTTC.

As concerns this clonotype: It may be a read error: a sequence one base away is much more abundant. The rearrangement links TRBV7-6 to TRBJ1-1, with a weak D call TRBD1 (5 bases). CDR3 size: 12 residues. CDR1 and CDR2 (germline): SGHVS, FNYEAQ. Here the CDR3 DNA reads TGTGTCAGCAGCTTAGACAGCACTGAAGCTTTCTTT. It encodes CVSSLDSTEAFF.

CDR3 nucleotide sequence: TGTGCCAGCAGTGAAGAAGGGGTTTATGGCTACACCTTC. It specifies CASSEEGVYGYTF. The J gene is TRBJ1-2, the V gene TRBV6-1; the D gene is possibly TRBD1 (5 bases). CDR1 is MNHNS and CDR2 is SASEGT in the germline V gene. The CDR3 loop spans 13 amino acids. V was trimmed by 1 base and J by 5 bases, leaving 8 bases between them.